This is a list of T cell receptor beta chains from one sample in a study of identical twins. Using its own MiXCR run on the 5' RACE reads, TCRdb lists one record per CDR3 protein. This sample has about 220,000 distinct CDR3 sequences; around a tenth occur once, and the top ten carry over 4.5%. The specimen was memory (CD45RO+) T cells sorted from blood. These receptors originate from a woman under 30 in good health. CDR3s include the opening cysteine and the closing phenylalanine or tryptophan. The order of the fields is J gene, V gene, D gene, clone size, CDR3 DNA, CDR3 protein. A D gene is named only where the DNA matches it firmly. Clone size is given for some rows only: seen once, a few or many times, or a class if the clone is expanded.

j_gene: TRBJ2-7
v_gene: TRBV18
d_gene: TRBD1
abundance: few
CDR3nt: TGTGCCAGCACCCCGGGACAGGGGATTTACGAGCAGTACTTC
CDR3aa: CASTPGQGIYEQYF

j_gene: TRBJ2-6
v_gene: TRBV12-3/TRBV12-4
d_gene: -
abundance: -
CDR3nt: TGTGCCAGCAGTCCCCGGGCGACCTCTGGGGCCAACGTCCTGACTTTC
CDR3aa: CASSPRATSGANVLTF

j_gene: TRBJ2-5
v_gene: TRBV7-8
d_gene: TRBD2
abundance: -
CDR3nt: TGTGCCAGCAGCTTAGACACCGGGGGGGGGACCCAGTACTTC
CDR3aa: CASSLDTGGGTQYF

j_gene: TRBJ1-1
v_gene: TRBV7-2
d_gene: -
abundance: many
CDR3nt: TGTGCCAGCAGCGCGGACAGGAACACTGAAGCTTTCTTT
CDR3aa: CASSADRNTEAFF

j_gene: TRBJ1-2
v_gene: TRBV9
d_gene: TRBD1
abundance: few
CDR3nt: TGTGCCAGCAGCTCGGCAGGGACAGGGGGAATCTACACCTTC
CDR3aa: CASSSAGTGGIYTF

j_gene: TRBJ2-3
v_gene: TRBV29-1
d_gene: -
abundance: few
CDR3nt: TGCAGCGGTGTCAGGGAGGTTACACAGTATTTT
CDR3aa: CSGVREVTQYF

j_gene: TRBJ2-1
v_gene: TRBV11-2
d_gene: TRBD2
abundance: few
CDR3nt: TGTGCCAGCAGTCAAACTAGCGGGGCTTTGGGTGAGCAGTTCTTC
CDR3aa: CASSQTSGALGEQFF

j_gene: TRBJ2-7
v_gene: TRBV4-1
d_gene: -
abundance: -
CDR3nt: TGCGCCAGCAGCCGCGGACAAGGGTCCTACGAGCAGTACTTC
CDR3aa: CASSRGQGSYEQYF

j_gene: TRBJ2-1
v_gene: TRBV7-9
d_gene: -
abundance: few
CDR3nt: TGTGCCAGCAGCTTAGGGACGCGCAACAATGAGCAGTTCTTC
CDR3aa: CASSLGTRNNEQFF

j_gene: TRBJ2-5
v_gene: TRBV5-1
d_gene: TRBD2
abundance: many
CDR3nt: TGCGCCAGCAGCTTGATGCCGACTAGCGGGAAGGAGACCCAGTACTTC
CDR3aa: CASSLMPTSGKETQYF

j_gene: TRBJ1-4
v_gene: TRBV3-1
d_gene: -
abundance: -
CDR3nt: TGTGCCAGCAGTCGGGCGGCAACTAATGAAAAACTGTTTTTT
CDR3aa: CASSRAATNEKLFF

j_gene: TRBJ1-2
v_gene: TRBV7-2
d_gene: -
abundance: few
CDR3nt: TGTGCCAGCAGCTTAGACCGCTTCTATGGCTACACCTTC
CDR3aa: CASSLDRFYGYTF

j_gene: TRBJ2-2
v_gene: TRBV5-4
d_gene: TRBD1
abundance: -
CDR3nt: TGTGCCAGCACAGACAGGGGGGACACCGGGGAGCTGTTTTTT
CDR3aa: CASTDRGDTGELFF

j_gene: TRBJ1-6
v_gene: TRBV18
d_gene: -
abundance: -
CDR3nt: TGTGCCAGCTCAGGTGAGATGCCATCCCTCCACTTT
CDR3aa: CASSGEMPSLHF

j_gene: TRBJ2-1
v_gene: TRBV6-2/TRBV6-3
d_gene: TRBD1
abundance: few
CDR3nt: TGTGCCAGCAGTTATACCGGTTCCGGGACAGGGATCCAGCGGAGGGGAAGGGAGCAGTTCTTC
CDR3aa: CASSYTGSGTGIQRRGREQFF

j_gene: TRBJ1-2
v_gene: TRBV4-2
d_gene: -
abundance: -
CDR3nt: TGTGCCAGCAGCCCCGGGACATCCACTAACTATGGCTACACCTTC
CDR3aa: CASSPGTSTNYGYTF

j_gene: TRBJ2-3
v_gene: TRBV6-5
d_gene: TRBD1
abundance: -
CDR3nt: TGTGCCAGCAGTTACCCAAGGACAGGGGGCCCAGATACGCAGTATTTT
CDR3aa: CASSYPRTGGPDTQYF

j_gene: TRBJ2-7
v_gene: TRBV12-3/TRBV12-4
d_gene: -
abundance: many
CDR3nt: TGTGCCAGCAGTAAGACTAGTGGACAGTACTTC
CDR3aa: CASSKTSGQYF

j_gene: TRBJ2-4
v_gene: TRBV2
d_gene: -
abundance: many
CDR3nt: TGTGCCAGCACTGCCACACGGTACAACATTCAGTACTTC
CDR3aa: CASTATRYNIQYF

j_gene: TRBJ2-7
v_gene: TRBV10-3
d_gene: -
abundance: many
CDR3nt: TGTGCCATCTCTGATACGCGGGACGGAGTCTACGAGCAGTACTTC
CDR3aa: CAISDTRDGVYEQYF

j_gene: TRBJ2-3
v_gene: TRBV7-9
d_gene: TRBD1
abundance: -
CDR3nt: TGTGCCAGCAGCCCGCCAGGGACAGCAACAGATACGCAGTATTTT
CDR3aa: CASSPPGTATDTQYF

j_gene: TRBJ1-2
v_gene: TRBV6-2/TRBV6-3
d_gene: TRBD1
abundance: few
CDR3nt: TGTGCCAGCACCGAGGGGGCTAGGAGCTACACCTTC
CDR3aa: CASTEGARSYTF

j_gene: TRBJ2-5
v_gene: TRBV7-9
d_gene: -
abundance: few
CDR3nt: TGTGCCAGCAGCTCATACGACATGGGGTACCAAGAGACCCAGTACTTC
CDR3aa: CASSSYDMGYQETQYF

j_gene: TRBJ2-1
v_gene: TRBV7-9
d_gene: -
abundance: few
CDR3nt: TGTGCCAGCAGCTCCCGCCAAGGGAATGAGCAGTTCTTC
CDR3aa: CASSSRQGNEQFF

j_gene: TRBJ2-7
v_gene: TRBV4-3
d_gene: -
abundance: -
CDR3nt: TGCGCCAGCAGCCACCAGGTTGGGACCTACGAGCAGTACTTC
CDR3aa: CASSHQVGTYEQYF

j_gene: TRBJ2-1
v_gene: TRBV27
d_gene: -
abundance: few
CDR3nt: TGTGCCAGCACTGGCTCCACCATGGATGAGCAGTTCTTC
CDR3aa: CASTGSTMDEQFF

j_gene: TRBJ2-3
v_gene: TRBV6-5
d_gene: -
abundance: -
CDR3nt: TGTGCCAGCAGTTATCCGCTAGCTACAGATACGCAGTATTTT
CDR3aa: CASSYPLATDTQYF

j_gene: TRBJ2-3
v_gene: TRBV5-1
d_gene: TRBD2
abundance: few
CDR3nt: TGCGCCAGCAGCCCGGGACTAGCGGCTAGCACAGATACGCAGTATTTT
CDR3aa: CASSPGLAASTDTQYF

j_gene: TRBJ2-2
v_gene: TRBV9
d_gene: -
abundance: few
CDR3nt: TGTGCCAGCAGCGTAGTAAGGGGCGGCACCGGGGAGCTGTTTTTT
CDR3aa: CASSVVRGGTGELFF

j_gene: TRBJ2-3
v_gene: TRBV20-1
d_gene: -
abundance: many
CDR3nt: TGCAGTGCTGACGGGGAGCCCACAGATACGCAGTATTTT
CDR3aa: CSADGEPTDTQYF

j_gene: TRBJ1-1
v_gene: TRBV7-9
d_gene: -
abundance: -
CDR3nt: TGTGCCAGCAGCTTTCAGGGGCTCCTGAACACTGAAGCTTTCTTT
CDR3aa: CASSFQGLLNTEAFF

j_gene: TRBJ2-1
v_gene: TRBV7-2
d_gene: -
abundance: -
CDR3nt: TGTGCCAGCAGCACGCGTCTGGGGGACCTTTACAATGAGCAGTTCTTC
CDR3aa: CASSTRLGDLYNEQFF

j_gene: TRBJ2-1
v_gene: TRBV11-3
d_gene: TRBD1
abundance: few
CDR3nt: TGTGCCAGCAGCCTACCGGGACAGCAAAGGGGGGAGCAGTTCTTC
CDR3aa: CASSLPGQQRGEQFF

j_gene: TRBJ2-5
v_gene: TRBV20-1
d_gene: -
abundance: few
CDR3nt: TGCAGTGCTAGAGATAGACAGGGAGGGGAGACCCAGTACTTC
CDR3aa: CSARDRQGGETQYF

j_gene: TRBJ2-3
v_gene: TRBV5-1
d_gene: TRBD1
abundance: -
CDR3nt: TGCGCCAGCACTGAGGGGGCCGAGGCACATACGCAGTATTTT
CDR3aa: CASTEGAEAHTQYF

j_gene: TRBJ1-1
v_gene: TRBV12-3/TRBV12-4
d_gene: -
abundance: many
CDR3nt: TGTGCCAGCAGTTTTTGGGGGAGGAACACTGAAGCTTTCTTT
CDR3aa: CASSFWGRNTEAFF